This T cell receptor (beta chain) derives from a study of OX40 agonist ivuxolimab in advanced cancers. A note on the overall study: The costimulatory receptor OX40 (CD134) was targeted by ivuxolimab, a fully human IgG2 agonistic monoclonal antibody. Intravenous ivuxolimab was administered to patients every 2 weeks at six dose levels: 0.01, 0.1, 0.3, 1.5, 3 and 10 mg/kg. Among the approximately 54 dose-escalation patients, approximately 20 had hepatocellular carcinoma, some 15 melanoma, 9 renal cell carcinoma and 9 head and neck cancer. In the dose-escalation cohort, 70% to 85% of patients were male, and the mean age was approximately 64 years, with a range of about 23 to 90. Patients were allowed to have had prior anti-PD-1, anti-PD-L1 or anti-CTLA-4 therapy, and around 40% of the dose-escalation patients had previously received checkpoint inhibitors. Partial responses occurred in three dose-escalation patients, of whom one had hepatocellular carcinoma and two had cutaneous melanoma. Peripheral TCRbeta sequencing was intended to test whether TCR sequence diversity was altered and clonal T-cell expansion was caused by ivuxolimab. The monotherapy dose-escalation portion (N of about 50 patients) of the phase I ivuxolimab trial is reported in the paper.

Concerning this clone itself: Its antigen is still unknown. No quality values exist for individual bases; no much larger clone is one base distant.

The trial excluded patients who had a history of autoimmune disease or who were on systemic immunosuppression. Peripheral blood for TCR sequencing was collected from all dose cohorts at baseline, on cycle 4 day 1, and on cycle 7 day 1. Samples came from an open-label, multicenter, first-in-human phase I dose-escalation trial of ivuxolimab. The trial enrolled adults with locally advanced or metastatic head and neck squamous cell, hepatocellular, melanoma or renal cell carcinoma. Before TCR sequencing, CD4+ and CD8+ T cells were separately sorted from peripheral blood. The trim is 2 bases for V and 3 bases for J, with a gap of 9 bases between the germline ends. CDR1 is given as MGHRA and CDR2 as YSYEKL, both from the germline V gene. The CDR3 has 14 amino acids, counting the end cysteine and phenylalanine. The CDR3 DNA has 42 bases and is translated from base 1. Genomic DNA was extracted from sorted cells for sequencing of the TCRbeta CDR3 region. TCRbeta CDR3 regions were sequenced using the immunoSEQ Assay. TCRdb provides this immuneACCESS table in a form limited to in-frame rearrangements. Some clones are lacking; in checked studies, under half of them reflect an unresolved V gene, and why the rest are absent is not known. In this sample the table shows about 82,000 clones, around 85% of which occur a single time. 2% to 3% of the sample goes to the ten largest clones.

Study-wide conclusions, independent of this receptor: After ivuxolimab, expanded clones were on average more numerous among CD8+ T cells than among CD4+ T cells. The antigen specificity of the peripheral T cells that underwent clonal expansion was not determined. Low levels of normalized T-cell clonal expansion were also seen in some patients who did not respond. In the 0.1-3.0 mg/kg groups, partial responders were among the patients with the lowest normalized peripheral clonal expansion, particularly in CD8+ T cells. At doses of 0.1 to 3.0 mg/kg, clonal expansion of both CD4+ and CD8+ T cells in blood was seen between baseline and week 6.

The sequence came from an adult with an advanced solid tumor such as melanoma, head and neck, liver or kidney cancer. The source was CD4+ or CD8+ T cells sorted from blood, collected in a trial of the OX40 agonist ivuxolimab. The chain is made from TRBV4-1 and TRBJ2-3, with the D segment identity uncertain. The CDR3 loop reads CASSQSQPTDTQYF. The DNA sequence is TGCGCCAGCAGCCAATCGCAACCTACAGATACGCAGTATTTT.